These 9 T cell receptor beta chains came from one sample sequenced in a study of cytomegalovirus exposure and HLA in healthy donors. A multiplex PCR was run with 60 Vbeta primers and 13 Jbeta primers. Measured with immunoSEQ multiplex PCR; TCRdb has only the in-frame clones, and not every one. The sample has over 200,000 clones; roughly 80% are singletons. Sequences were obtained from PBMCs. Receptors were obtained from a male donor in good health and CMV-seronegative.

The chain joins TRBV15 to TRBJ2-3; 7 bases match TRBD1. The CDR3 consists of 13 residues. J gave up 4 bases and V 6 bases, and 4 bases lay outside the gene matches. Germline V lookup: CDR1 LNHNV, CDR2 YYDKDF (reference sequence). The CDR3 DNA sequence: TGTGCCACCAGGGACAGGACGGCAGATACGCAGTATTTT. It is translated as CATRDRTADTQYF.

The chain couples TRBV18 to TRBJ2-7; 12 bases match TRBD2. This CDR3 has 15 residues. Unmatched junction bases numbered 9, after V lost 3 bases and J lost 9 bases. Germline V lookup: CDR1 KGHSH, CDR2 LQKENI. Written as DNA, the CDR3 is TGTGCCAGCTCACCCCGGACTAGCGGGGACGGGGGGCAGTACTTC. This translates into CASSPRTSGDGGQYF.

This clone was picked up one time. V and J are TRBV6-5 and TRBJ2-7; the D gene is possibly TRBD1 (5 bases). The J call is doubtful: the DNA matches TRBJ2-5 better. The CDR3 totals 14 residues. Per the germline V gene, CDR1 is MNHEY and CDR2 is SVGAGI. This CDR3 is CASRLTGTQETQYF. The CDR3 nucleotides read TGTGCCAGCAGGCTCACAGGTACCCAAGAGACCCAGTACTTC.

The chain employs TRBV18 and TRBJ2-4, with TRBD1 identical over 7 bases. The trim removed 3 bases at V and 5 bases at J, leaving 7 bases unmatched. The germline V gene encodes CDR1 KGHSH and CDR2 LQKENI. CDR3 length equals 15 residues. CDR3 residues: CASSPTGTAENIQYF. In nucleotides, the CDR3 is TGTGCCAGCTCACCGACTGGGACAGCGGAAAACATTCAGTACTTC. Variable domain in full (rest from reference TRBV18 and TRBJ2-4): NAGVMQNPRHLVRRRGQEARLRCSPMKGHSHVYWYRQLPEEGLKFMVYLQKENIIDESGMPKERFSAEFPKEGPSILRIQQVVRGDSAAYFCASSPTGTAENIQYFGAGTRLSVL.

J is TRBJ2-1 and V is TRBV5-4; tentatively, D is TRBD1 (6 bases). The CDR3 is made up of 14 amino acids. CDR1 and CDR2 from the germline V gene are SGHNT and YYREEE (reference sequence). The V gene lost 2 bases and the J gene lost 10 bases, with 16 bases spanning the gap. The DNA of the CDR3 is TGTGCCAGCAGCTTTCCAGGGGCCGCAGGGGAGCAGTTCTTC. Translation gives CASSFPGAAGEQFF.

The rearrangement links TRBV30 to TRBJ2-6; 7 bases agree with TRBD1. CDR3 size: 19 residues. Germline assignment: CDR1 GTSNPN and CDR2 SVGIG (reference sequence). The CDR3 region is CDIGARTGTVATGANVLTF. The CDR3 DNA follows: TGTGACATTGGAGCCCGAACCGGGACAGTCGCGACTGGGGCCAACGTCCTGACTTTC.

The chain has TRBV7-3 and TRBJ2-2, with D perhaps TRBD2 (6 bases). Germline V gene data show CDR1 as SGHTA and CDR2 as FQGTGA. This CDR3 has 16 residues. Trimming left V 8 bases short and J 0 bases short, with 16 bases between. CDR3 in amino acids: CASAQPSGANTGELFF. The CDR3 DNA reads TGTGCCAGCGCCCAACCGTCGGGGGCGAACACCGGGGAGCTGTTTTTT.

The chain carries TRBV5-1 and TRBJ2-5; 8 positions match TRBD2. The CDR3 is made up of 16 amino acids. CDR1 is SGHRS and CDR2 is YFSETQ in the germline V gene. The junction had 6 bases not matched to a gene; V was cut back by 0 bases and J by 2 bases. CDR3 residues: CASSLGMTSVQETQYF. The CDR3 region has the DNA TGCGCCAGCAGCTTGGGGATGACTAGCGTACAAGAGACCCAGTACTTC.

This sequence joins TRBV10-1 and TRBJ2-7, with TRBD2 matching 8 bases. Unmatched junction bases numbered 5, after V lost 9 bases and J lost 1 base. Germline V gene data show CDR1 as WNHNN and CDR2 as SYGVQD (reference sequence). CDR3 length: 13 amino acids. The chain's CDR3 is CARKLAVSYEQYF. CDR3 DNA sequence: TGCGCCAGGAAACTAGCGGTTTCCTACGAGCAGTACTTC.